This T cell receptor beta chain came from a study of T cells in Graves' hyperthyroidism and ophthalmopathy. A single count supports this clonotype. Its antigen remains unidentified. From RNA transcripts, TCR beta CDR3 regions were amplified. With the HTBI primer set, the TCR CDR3 went through a first round of RT-PCR. TCRdb passed the multiplex PCR reads through MiXCR, listing each CDR3 protein once. Altogether hundreds of thousands of distinct CDR3 sequences are present, approximately 40% being singletons, with the ten largest covering over 8%. Findings and caveats of the study: Ophthalmopathy was predicted by the model a median of 6.5 months ahead of onset. Blood also showed most of the thyroid clonotypes that were expanded above 0.001.

Subjects aged 18 to 65 presented with newly diagnosed hyperthyroidism of less than 2 months' duration. J lost 6 bases, V lost 5 bases, and 6 bases had no gene match. The CDR3 is made up of 15 amino acids. The V gene's germline CDR1 is SGHTA and CDR2 FQGNSA. The clonotype was recovered from a man in his late teens or twenties with Graves' hyperthyroidism. Sequencing used blood. The rearrangement uses TRBV7-2 and TRBJ1-4, with 10 bases lining up with TRBD1. CDR3: CASSGDRGRDEKLFF. As DNA, the CDR3 is TGTGCCAGCAGCGGAGACAGGGGGCGAGATGAAAAACTGTTTTTT.